One and the same sample provided the 21 T cell receptor beta chains below, sequenced in a study of T cells in Graves' hyperthyroidism and ophthalmopathy. TCR beta CDR3 regions were amplified from RNA. An initial round of RT-PCR targeting the TCR CDR3 relied on the HTBI primer set. TCRdb redid the calling of the multiplex PCR reads with MiXCR, one entry per CDR3 protein. Of a few hundred thousand distinct CDR3 sequences listed, around 14% are singletons. The specimen was blood. The source is a woman aged 25 to 39 with Graves' hyperthyroidism.

This clonotype was observed at least ten times. The V gene is TRBV20-1, the J gene TRBJ2-5; 12 bases align to TRBD2. The germline CDR1 and CDR2 sequences are DFQATT and SNEGSKA (reference sequence). This CDR3 is built from 19 residues. J gave up 4 bases and V 3 bases, and 18 bases lay outside the gene matches. CDR3 residues: CSARGEELAGGQQPETQYF. CDR3 nucleotide sequence: TGCAGTGCTAGGGGCGAGGAACTAGCGGGAGGCCAACAACCAGAGACCCAGTACTTC.

In its sample, this clonotype was seen many times. J is TRBJ2-1 and V is TRBV6-1, with TRBD1 matching 8 bases. This CDR3 is 14 amino acids long. The germline V gene has CDR1 MNHNS and CDR2 SASEGT. J lost 7 bases, V lost 8 bases, and 10 bases had no gene match. CDR3: CASGRTGPGNEQFF. The CDR3 bases are TGTGCCAGCGGGAGGACAGGGCCTGGAAATGAGCAGTTCTTC.

This clonotype was recorded many times. The V call is TRBV20-1, the J call TRBJ1-3; D not certain. CDR3 length: 13 amino acids. The ends were cut back, 0 bases at V and 2 bases at J, with 5 bases in the middle. CDR1 is DFQATT, CDR2 SNEGSKA, per germline (reference sequence). CDR3 bases: TGCAGTGCTAGAGATTTGGCTGGAAACACCATATATTTT. Translated: CSARDLAGNTIYF.

This clonotype was observed at least ten times. The chain carries TRBV30 and TRBJ2-2; the match to TRBD1 covers 11 bases. The CDR3 spans 16 residues. Germline CDR1 is GTSNPN and CDR2 is SVGIG (reference sequence). With V trimmed by 3 bases and J by 4 bases, 7 bases remained unmatched. CDR3 sequence (DNA): TGTGCCTGGAGGGACCCGGGACAGGGGGTCACCGGGGAGCTGTTTTTT. It yields the protein CAWRDPGQGVTGELFF.

A note on this clonotype: A much larger clone lies one base from this, so it may be a read error. The chain recombines TRBV18 with TRBJ2-2, with a possible D match to TRBD1 (6 bases). Trimming took off 5 bases at V and 0 bases at J, with 10 bases between the two ends. Germline CDR1 KGHSH, CDR2 LQKENI. This CDR3 is built from 15 residues. CDR3 sequence: CASSARQANTGELFF. The CDR3 region has the DNA TGTGCCAGCTCAGCTAGACAGGCGAACACCGGGGAGCTGTTTTTT.

This clonotype occurred many times. This chain connects TRBV20-1 to TRBJ1-5; TRBD1 agrees at 7 bases. Trimming at V came to 1 base and at J to 7 bases, leaving 4 bases not matched to a gene. CDR1 DFQATT and CDR2 SNEGSKA come from the germline V gene (reference sequence). The CDR3 extends over 13 amino acids. The CDR3 bases are TGCAGTGCTAGAGTGGGACAGCTACAGCCCCAGCATTTT. It encodes CSARVGQLQPQHF.

This clonotype was seen ten or more times. V gene TRBV9 combines with J gene TRBJ2-1, with TRBD2 matching over 12 bases. Germline trimming cut 4 bases from V and 9 bases from J; bases unmatched to any gene: 11. In germline, CDR1 is SGDLS, CDR2 YYNGEE. The CDR3 length is 16 residues. The CDR3 here is CASSSRLAGVPSEQFF. CDR3 DNA: TGTGCCAGCAGCAGCCGACTAGCGGGAGTTCCCAGTGAGCAGTTCTTC.

This clonotype was seen at least ten times. The V call is TRBV11-2, the J call TRBJ1-2, with a tentative D call TRBD1 (6 bases). Trimming took 5 bases from V and 3 from J, leaving 10 bases between them. This CDR3 spans 13 amino acids. Germline V lookup: CDR1 SGHAT, CDR2 FQNNGV. For the CDR3, the DNA is TGTGCCAGCAGCGAGGGACAATACTATGGCTACACCTTC. Its translation: CASSEGQYYGYTF.

This clonotype appeared a single time. Being one base from a much bigger clone, this may be a read error. The chain links TRBV24-1 to TRBJ2-1; possibly TRBD1 for D (6 bases). Germline V gene data show CDR1 as KGHDR and CDR2 as SFDVKD. This CDR3 contains 16 residues. CDR3 protein: CAASDQSGERNNEQFF. The CDR3 bases are TGTGCCGCCAGTGACCAGTCAGGGGAGAGGAACAATGAGCAGTTCTTC.

The chain has TRBV2 and TRBJ2-7, with 10 bases identical to TRBD2. The CDR3 has 13 amino acids. The germline CDR1 and CDR2 sequences are SNHLY and FYNNEI. Trimming cost V 11 bases and J 2 bases; bases outside gene matches: 6. Written as DNA, the CDR3 is TGTGCCCGCGGACTAGCGGAGACCTACGAGCAGTACTTC. It encodes CARGLAETYEQYF. The full variable domain, in which reference TRBV2 and TRBJ2-7 provide the parts outside the CDR3, is EPEVTQTPSHQVTQMGQEVILRCVPISNHLYFYWYRQILGQKVEFLVSFYNNEISEKSEIFDDQFSVERPDGSNFTLKIRSTKLEDSAMYFCARGLAETYEQYFGPGTRLTVT.

This clonotype was observed a few times. In DNA, the CDR3 is TGTGCCAGCAGTAGAAGGGGGGGCGCAGATACGCAGTATTTT. Translating gives CASSRRGGADTQYF. The chain carries TRBV27 and TRBJ2-3; weak D call: TRBD2 (7 bases). Germline CDR1 and CDR2: MNHEY and SMNVEV (reference sequence). The CDR3 contains 14 residues. Trimming shortened V by 5 bases and J by 4 bases, and 13 bases separated the two germline ends.

The V and J genes are TRBV12-3 or TRBV12-4 and TRBJ2-7, with D unclear. There are 15 residues in the CDR3. The V and J ends lost 2 bases and 0 bases respectively, with 11 bases between them. The CDR3 DNA reads TGTGCCAGCAGTTTACTTGCGATAAGCTCCTACGAGCAGTACTTC. This sequence encodes CASSLLAISSYEQYF.

This clonotype was seen at least ten times. The chain combines TRBV28 with TRBJ2-3, with D tentatively TRBD2 (5 bases). Germline values: CDR1 MDHEN, CDR2 SYDVKM. This CDR3 has 15 amino acids. V was clipped by 5 bases and J by 2 bases, with 14 bases between them. CDR3 in DNA: TGTGCCAGCAGTCCCCTTGGGAGAGACACAGATACGCAGTATTTT. As protein: CASSPLGRDTDTQYF.

The chain has TRBV6-1 and TRBJ2-1, with no clear D. Trimming took 7 bases from V and 7 from J, leaving 11 bases between them. This CDR3 has 12 residues. Germline CDR1 is MNHNS and CDR2 is SASEGT. CDR3 in amino acids: CASKPDGNEQFF. The CDR3 coding sequence is TGTGCCAGCAAACCGGACGGGAATGAGCAGTTCTTC.

There are a few counts of this clonotype. V is TRBV29-1 and J is TRBJ2-7, with 8 bases matching TRBD1. The CDR3 has 14 residues. Germline V gives CDR1 SQVTM, CDR2 ANQGSEA. Germline trimming cut 5 bases from V and 1 base from J; bases unmatched to any gene: 7. The DNA of the CDR3 is TGCAGCGTTACAGGGGGGCAGAGTTCCTACGAGCAGTACTTC. It codes for CSVTGGQSSYEQYF.

This clonotype was observed many times. The CDR3 reads CASSERPWDRVSPGELFF. CDR3 DNA: TGTGCCAGCAGCGAACGACCCTGGGACAGGGTTAGTCCCGGGGAGCTGTTTTTT. The V and J genes are TRBV7-3 and TRBJ2-2, with 9 bases aligning to TRBD1. Germline V gene data show CDR1 as SGHTA and CDR2 as FQGTGA. There are 18 residues in the CDR3. Trimming took 5 bases from V and 6 from J; bases not matched to a gene: 16.

Only one count was recorded for this clonotype. The V and J genes are TRBV27 and TRBJ1-4; D is uncertain. This CDR3 region has 13 residues. The V end lost 5 bases, the J end lost 5 bases, and 9 bases lay between the germline ends. In germline, CDR1 is MNHEY, CDR2 SMNVEV (reference sequence). CDR3 amino acids: CASSARPNEKLFF. The CDR3 region has the DNA TGTGCCAGCAGTGCCCGGCCGAATGAAAAACTGTTTTTT.

This clonotype was seen ten or more times. CDR3 protein: CATSRDYDEQFF. CDR3 sequence (DNA): TGTGCCACCAGCAGAGATTACGATGAGCAGTTCTTC. This chain joins TRBV15 and TRBJ2-1; D is ambiguous. V shed 0 bases and J shed 8 bases, with 5 bases lying between them. The CDR3 contains 12 residues. Per the germline V gene, CDR1 is LNHNV and CDR2 is YYDKDF (reference sequence).

This clonotype was counted many times. The chain combines TRBV2 with TRBJ1-5; a weak D match, TRBD1 (5 bases). The germline gives CDR1 SNHLY, CDR2 FYNNEI. The germline V and J ends were trimmed by 8 bases and 1 base, with 9 bases remaining between them. The CDR3 has 13 amino acids. CDR3 DNA: TGTGCCAGCGGGGCAGAGAGCAATCAGCCCCAGCATTTT. It translates to CASGAESNQPQHF.

This clonotype was recorded many times. The gene calls are TRBV27 and TRBJ2-7; TRBD1 aligns across 9 bases. The CDR3 covers 14 residues. Trimming removed 8 bases from V and 7 bases from J; junction bases left unmatched: 12. In germline, CDR1 is MNHEY, CDR2 SMNVEV (reference sequence). In nucleotides, the CDR3 is TGTGCCAGCTGGCGACAGGGGGACTCGGGTGAGCAGTACTTC. As protein: CASWRQGDSGEQYF.

This chain joins TRBV4-1 and TRBJ2-7; TRBD1 matches 8 bases. Germline V lookup: CDR1 MGHRA, CDR2 YSYEKL. The V and J ends lost 3 bases and 4 bases, in that order; junction bases with no gene match: 14. The CDR3 spans 17 residues. Written as DNA, the CDR3 is TGCGCCAGCAGCCATTACCTCGGACAGGGTCGAGGTTACGAGCAGTACTTC. Translated: CASSHYLGQGRGYEQYF.